The rows below give T cell receptor beta chains drawn from one sample of a study of shared clonotypes between healthy human individuals. Profiling relied on immunoSEQ multiplex PCR, and the TCRdb table lists in-frame clones only, not all of them. The sample records 2 million to 3 million clones, approximately 90% being singletons. The sequenced sample was naive CD4+ T cells sorted from blood. The source is a man between 18 and 29 years old in good health. The CDR3 runs from the conserved cysteine through the conserved F or W.

v_call,j_call,cdr3_aa
TRBV6-5,TRBJ2-2,CASSYGGGPNTGELFF
TRBV7-2,TRBJ2-1,CASSFWTSVEQFF
TRBV18,TRBJ2-3,CASSPELTDTQYF
TRBV5-1,TRBJ2-5,CASSWGQGAMRNQETQYF
TRBV7-2,TRBJ2-7,CASSLSDVQYF
TRBV5-6,TRBJ1-1,CASSLNVGKAFF
TRBV30,TRBJ1-1,CAWSDGAGTEAFF
TRBV9,TRBJ2-4,CASSSPGRYIQYF
TRBV27,TRBJ2-7,CASSSGLGVYEQYF
TRBV4-1,TRBJ1-4,CASSHTPPGGSVLGTNEKLFF
TRBV10-2,TRBJ2-3,CASSENGGTQYF
TRBV19,TRBJ2-2,CASSTGRAIGELFF
TRBV30,TRBJ1-1,CAWTRTGQAFF
TRBV6-1,TRBJ2-1,CASSDLSPRNEQFF
TRBV15,TRBJ2-3,CATSRGGQTDTQYF
TRBV4-3,TRBJ2-7,CASSQEGGAEQYF
TRBV9,TRBJ2-2,CASSPRASNTGELFF
TRBV6-1,TRBJ1-5,CASIASTGKSQPQHF
TRBV27,TRBJ2-1,CASTPTGAGEQFF
TRBV2,TRBJ1-2,CASSGWGEYGYTF
TRBV7-8,TRBJ2-1,CASSLIRVPGQGGNEQFF
TRBV7-2,TRBJ1-4,CASSLDRGKRETTNEKLFF
TRBV11-2,TRBJ2-4,CASSLAGGNIQYF
TRBV30,TRBJ1-1,CAWGEGGTEAFF
TRBV28,NA,CASSPQDAGGYEQYF
TRBV5-1,TRBJ2-4,CASSSAGGLAKNIQYF
TRBV11-2,TRBJ2-2,CASSLRELFF
TRBV6-5,TRBJ1-5,CASSRGGHQPQHF
TRBV5-1,TRBJ2-2,CASSLDPGVNTGELFF
TRBV6-1,TRBJ1-4,CASSEAPGTGEKLFF